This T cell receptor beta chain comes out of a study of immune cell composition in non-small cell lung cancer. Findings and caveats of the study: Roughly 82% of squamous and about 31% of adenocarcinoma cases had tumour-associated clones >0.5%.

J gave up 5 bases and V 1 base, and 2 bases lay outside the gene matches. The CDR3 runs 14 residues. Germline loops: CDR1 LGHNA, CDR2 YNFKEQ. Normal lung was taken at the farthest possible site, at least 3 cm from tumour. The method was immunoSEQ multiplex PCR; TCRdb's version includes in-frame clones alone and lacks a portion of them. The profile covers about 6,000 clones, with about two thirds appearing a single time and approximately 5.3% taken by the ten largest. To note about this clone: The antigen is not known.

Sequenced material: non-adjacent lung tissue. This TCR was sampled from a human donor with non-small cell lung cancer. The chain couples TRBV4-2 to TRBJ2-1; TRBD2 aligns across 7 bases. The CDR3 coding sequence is TGTGCCAGCAGCCAAGGTGGGACTAACAATGAGCAGTTCTTC. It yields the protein CASSQGGTNNEQFF.